The rows below give T cell receptor beta chains drawn from one sample of a study of shared clonotypes between healthy human individuals. Sequenced by immunoSEQ multiplex PCR; TCRdb stores in-frame clones only, minus some. Of 950,000 to 1,100,000 clones in the sample, around three quarters were seen once. What was sequenced was memory CD4+ T cells from PBMCs. The receptor set was obtained from a man aged 18 to 30 in good health. Some clones in this sample may be carry-over from other donors' samples. CDR3s include the opening cysteine and the closing phenylalanine or tryptophan. A D gene is named only where the DNA matches it firmly.

TRBV5-1	TRBJ2-5	.	CASSLVGQSKETQYF
TRBV18	TRBJ2-1	TRBD2	CASSPPRTSANEQFF
TRBV7-2	TRBJ2-5	TRBD1	CASSIRDRGETQYF
TRBV15	TRBJ1-5	.	CATSMMTRENQPQHF
TRBV30	TRBJ1-1	.	CAWSASGPEAFF
TRBV6-5	TRBJ2-7	TRBD2	CASSYSGLAAYEQYF
TRBV9	TRBJ1-1	TRBD1	CASSVGTVSYGTEAFF
TRBV29-1	TRBJ2-1	.	CSVVGRLYNEQFF
TRBV28	TRBJ2-5	TRBD2	CASTGGRETQYF
TRBV30	TRBJ2-7	.	CAWRDSSYEQYF
TRBV5-1	TRBJ2-5	TRBD2	CASSKTSAQETQYF
TRBV6-6	TRBJ1-5	.	CASSYDGAPNQPQHF
TRBV28	TRBJ1-1	.	CASSRIRVNTEAFF
TRBV7-8	TRBJ1-4	.	CASSYLRGVEIGEKLFF
TRBV6-5	TRBJ2-7	TRBD1	CASSHRDRVTEQYF
TRBV19	TRBJ1-5	.	CATEGEGYQPQHF
TRBV27	TRBJ2-3	TRBD2	CASSLSLAASTDTQYF
TRBV6-5	TRBJ2-1	TRBD2	CASKPGTSGRREQFF
TRBV7-8	TRBJ2-5	.	CASSVQETQYF
TRBV9	TRBJ2-6	.	CASSVESSGANVLTF
TRBV6-1	TRBJ2-7	.	CASSEREYEQYF
TRBV28	TRBJ1-5	.	CASSLAREGNQPQHF
TRBV11-2	TRBJ2-5	TRBD2	CASSLGGRHSETQYF
TRBV7-3	TRBJ2-2	.	CASSPRHNGELFF
TRBV10-1	TRBJ2-1	TRBD1	CASRDRGLNEQFF
TRBV11-2	TRBJ2-1	.	CASSVRGGGRFYNEQFF
TRBV11-2	TRBJ1-1	.	CASSLGLVWHTEAFF
TRBV6-5	TRBJ2-5	.	CASSYSTGVGQETQYF
TRBV15	TRBJ1-2	.	CATSTYSLIGQGYGYTF
TRBV5-4	TRBJ2-5	TRBD1	CASSLQGAEETQYF
TRBV2	TRBJ1-4	.	CASRGTPEKLFF
TRBV19	TRBJ1-1	.	CASSLATGTRNTEAFF
TRBV15	TRBJ2-3	TRBD1	CATSSRDRETDTQYF
TRBV27	TRBJ2-1	TRBD2	CASRSASGRYNEQFF
TRBV27	TRBJ1-2	.	CASSPGTEAYGYTF
TRBV7-2	TRBJ2-3	TRBD2	CASSLALAGVIDTQYF
TRBV7-9	TRBJ2-3	.	CASSLNTVTDTQYF
TRBV5-1	TRBJ2-1	.	CASSPRQASDEQFF
TRBV15	TRBJ2-7	TRBD2	CATSREVGLGEQYF
TRBV7-2	TRBJ2-5	TRBD1	CASSTGQGGKTQYF
TRBV7-2	TRBJ2-3	TRBD2	CASSPSGRAEDTQYF
TRBV9	TRBJ2-1	TRBD2	CASSVGIGAGGYNEQFF
TRBV6-6	TRBJ2-1	.	CASSYFMQNEQFF
TRBV5-4	TRBJ1-2	TRBD1	CASSVQGNYGYTF
TRBV9	TRBJ1-4	TRBD1	CASSSQGTATNEKLFF
TRBV28	TRBJ1-2	TRBD1	CASSLSVLTGDGYTF
TRBV7-9	TRBJ2-7	.	CASSLSRDTSYEQYF
TRBV27	TRBJ2-5	.	CASSPRVQETQYF
TRBV9	TRBJ2-1	.	CASSSQGSNNEQFF